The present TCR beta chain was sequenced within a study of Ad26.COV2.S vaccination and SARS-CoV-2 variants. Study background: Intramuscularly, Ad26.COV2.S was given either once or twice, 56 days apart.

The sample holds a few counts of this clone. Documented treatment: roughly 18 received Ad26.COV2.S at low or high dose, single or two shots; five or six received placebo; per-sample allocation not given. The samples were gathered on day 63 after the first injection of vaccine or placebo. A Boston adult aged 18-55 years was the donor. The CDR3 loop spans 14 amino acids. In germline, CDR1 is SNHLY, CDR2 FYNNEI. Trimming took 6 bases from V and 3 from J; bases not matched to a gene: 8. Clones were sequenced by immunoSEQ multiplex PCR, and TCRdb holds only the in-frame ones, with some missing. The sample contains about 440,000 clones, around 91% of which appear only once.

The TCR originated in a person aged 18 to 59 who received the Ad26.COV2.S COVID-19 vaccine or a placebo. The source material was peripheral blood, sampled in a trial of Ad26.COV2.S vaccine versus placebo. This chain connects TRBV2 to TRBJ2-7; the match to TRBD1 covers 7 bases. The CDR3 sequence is CASSLDRTNYEQYF. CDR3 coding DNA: TGTGCCAGCAGCTTGGACAGGACAAACTACGAGCAGTACTTC. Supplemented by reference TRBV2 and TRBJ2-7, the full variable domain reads EPEVTQTPSHQVTQMGQEVILRCVPISNHLYFYWYRQILGQKVEFLVSFYNNEISEKSEIFDDQFSVERPDGSNFTLKIRSTKLEDSAMYFCASSLDRTNYEQYFGPGTRLTVT.